The present entry profiles one TCR beta chain with its context. Antigen unknown. The germline V gene encodes CDR1 SEHNR and CDR2 FQNEAQ (reference sequence). Trimming removed 5 bases from V and 6 bases from J, with 11 bases in between. The CDR3 sequence is 13 residues long. The data were taken from a study of shared clonotypes between healthy human individuals. Study findings and constraints: Generation of non-shared clonotypes was less probable than generation of clonotypes shared by all four donors. When naive CD4 clonotypes were compared across four donors, around 5% were shared. Rarefaction demonstrated incomplete sorted-subset sequencing despite large depth.

Sorted-subset replicate PCR reactions contained roughly 210 ng DNA, corresponding to tens of thousands of T cell genomes. The data were produced by immunoSEQ multiplex PCR, yet TCRdb's version contains in-frame clones alone and is incomplete. The sample includes around 1.9 million clones, 90% to 95% of them seen just once. The naive CD8 population came from CD45RO-negative cells selected for CCR7, without terminally differentiated effector memory CD45RA+ cells. The sequence was collected from a man aged 18 to 35 in good health. Some clones in this sample may be carry-over from other donors' samples. Sequenced sample: naive CD8+ T cells from PBMCs. The rearrangement uses TRBV7-9 and TRBJ2-1; maybe TRBD2 (6 bases). In DNA, the CDR3 is TGTGCCAGCAGCCCGGGCGGGGTCAATGAGCAGTTCTTC. It yields the protein CASSPGGVNEQFF.